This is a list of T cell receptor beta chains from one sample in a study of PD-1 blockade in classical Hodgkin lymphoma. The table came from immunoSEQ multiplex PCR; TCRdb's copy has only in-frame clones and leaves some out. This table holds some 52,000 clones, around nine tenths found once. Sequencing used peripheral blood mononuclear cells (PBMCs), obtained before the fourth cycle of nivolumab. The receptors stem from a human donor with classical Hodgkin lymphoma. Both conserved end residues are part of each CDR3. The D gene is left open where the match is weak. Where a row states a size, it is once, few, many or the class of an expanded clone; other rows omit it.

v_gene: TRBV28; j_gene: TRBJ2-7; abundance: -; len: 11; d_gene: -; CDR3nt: TGTGCCAGCAGAACTGACTACGAGCAGTACTTC; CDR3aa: CASRTDYEQYF
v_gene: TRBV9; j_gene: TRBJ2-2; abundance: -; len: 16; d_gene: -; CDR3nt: TGTGCCAGCAGCCCACAGTGGGGGGGCGCGGCCGGGGAGCTGTTTTTT; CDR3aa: CASSPQWGGAAGELFF
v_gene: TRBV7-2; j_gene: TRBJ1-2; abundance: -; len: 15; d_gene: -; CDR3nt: TGTGCCAGCAGCTTCCCGGGAGGGGTCTACGATGGCTACACCTTC; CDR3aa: CASSFPGGVYDGYTF
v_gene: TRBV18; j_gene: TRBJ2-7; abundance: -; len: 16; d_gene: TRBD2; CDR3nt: TGTGCCAGCTCACCGGGACTAGCGGGAGAGGAGTACGAGCAGTACTTC; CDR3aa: CASSPGLAGEEYEQYF
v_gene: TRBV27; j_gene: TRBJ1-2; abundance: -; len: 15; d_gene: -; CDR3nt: TGTGCCAGCAGGCCGCAGGGGACGCCCTACTATGGCTACACCTTC; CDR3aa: CASRPQGTPYYGYTF
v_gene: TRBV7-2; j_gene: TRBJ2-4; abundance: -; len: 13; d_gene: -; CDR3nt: TGTGCCAGCAGCTCCCGACAGCTAAACATTCAGTACTTC; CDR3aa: CASSSRQLNIQYF
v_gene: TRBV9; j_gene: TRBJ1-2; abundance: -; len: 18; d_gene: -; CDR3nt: TGTGCCAGCAGCGTAACGCCTTGGGGGCAGGGCCGGATCTATGGCTACACCTTC; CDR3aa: CASSVTPWGQGRIYGYTF
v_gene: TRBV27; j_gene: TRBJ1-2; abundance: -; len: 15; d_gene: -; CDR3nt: TGTGCCAGCACCCCGTGGCAAGGCTTCGTCTATGGCTACACCTTC; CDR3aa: CASTPWQGFVYGYTF
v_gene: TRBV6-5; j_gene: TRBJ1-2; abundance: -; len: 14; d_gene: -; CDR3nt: TGTGCCAGCAGGGGGGGGAGGATAAACTATGGCTACACCTTC; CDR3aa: CASRGGRINYGYTF
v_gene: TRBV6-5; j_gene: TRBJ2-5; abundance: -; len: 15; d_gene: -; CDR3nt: TGTGCCAGCAGCCTCCGCAGGGGTTGGGGGGAGACCCAGTACTTC; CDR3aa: CASSLRRGWGETQYF
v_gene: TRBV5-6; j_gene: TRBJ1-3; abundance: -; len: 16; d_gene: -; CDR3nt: TGTGCCAGCAGCTTACGGACACAGAACTCTGGAAACACCATATATTTT; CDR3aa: CASSLRTQNSGNTIYF
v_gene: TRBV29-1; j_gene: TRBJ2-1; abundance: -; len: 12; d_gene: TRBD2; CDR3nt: TGCAGCGTCGAGACTAGCGGGAGACATCAGTTCTTC; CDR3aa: CSVETSGRHQFF
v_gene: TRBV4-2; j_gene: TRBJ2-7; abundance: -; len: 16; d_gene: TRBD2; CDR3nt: TGTGCCAGCAGCCAAGCCGGCGGGAGGAAACCCTACGAGCAGTACTTC; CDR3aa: CASSQAGGRKPYEQYF
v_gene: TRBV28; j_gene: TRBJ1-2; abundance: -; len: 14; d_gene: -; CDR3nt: TGTGCCAGCAGTTTTGGGCAAAGAAACTATGGCTACACCTTC; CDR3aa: CASSFGQRNYGYTF
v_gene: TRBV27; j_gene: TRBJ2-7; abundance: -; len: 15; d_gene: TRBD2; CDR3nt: TGTGCCAGCAGACGGACTAGCGGGAGCTCGTACGAGCAGTACTTC; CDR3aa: CASRRTSGSSYEQYF
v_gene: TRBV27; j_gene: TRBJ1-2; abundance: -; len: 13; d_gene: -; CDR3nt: TGTGCCAGCAGTTTAACAGGGAACTATGGCTACACCTTC; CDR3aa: CASSLTGNYGYTF
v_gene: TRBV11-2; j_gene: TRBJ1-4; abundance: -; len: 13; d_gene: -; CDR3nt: TGTGCCAGCAGCTTCTCAACAAATGAAAAACTGTTTTTT; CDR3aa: CASSFSTNEKLFF
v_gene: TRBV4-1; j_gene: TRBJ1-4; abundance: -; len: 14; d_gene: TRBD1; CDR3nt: TGCGCCAGCAGCCGGACAGGGGCGGCTGAAAAACTGTTTTTT; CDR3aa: CASSRTGAAEKLFF
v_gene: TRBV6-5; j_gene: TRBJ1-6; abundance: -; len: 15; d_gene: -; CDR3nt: TGTGCCAGCAGTTACTCGAGACAGAATAATTCACCCCTCCACTTT; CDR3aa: CASSYSRQNNSPLHF
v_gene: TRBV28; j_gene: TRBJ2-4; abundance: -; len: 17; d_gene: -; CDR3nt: TGTGCCAGCAGCACCCCTGGGGGACCTTCTAGCAAAAACATTCAGTACTTC; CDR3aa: CASSTPGGPSSKNIQYF
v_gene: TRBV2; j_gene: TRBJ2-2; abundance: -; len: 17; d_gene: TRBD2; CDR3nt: TGTGCCAGCAGGGGGACTAGCGGGGTGAAGAACACCGGGGAGCTGTTTTTT; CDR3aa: CASRGTSGVKNTGELFF
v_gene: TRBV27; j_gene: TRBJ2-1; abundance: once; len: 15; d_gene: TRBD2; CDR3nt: TGTGCCAGCAGTCCTCTAGCGGGAGCATACAATGAGCAGTTCTTC; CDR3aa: CASSPLAGAYNEQFF
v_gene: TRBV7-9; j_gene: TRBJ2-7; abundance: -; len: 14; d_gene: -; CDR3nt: TGTGCCAGCAGCTCTCGACTAGACTCCTACGAGCAGTACTTC; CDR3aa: CASSSRLDSYEQYF
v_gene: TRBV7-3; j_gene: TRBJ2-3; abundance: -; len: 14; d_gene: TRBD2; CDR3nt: TGTGCCAGCAGCCCCACTCGGGGGGCAGATACGCAGTATTTT; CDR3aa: CASSPTRGADTQYF
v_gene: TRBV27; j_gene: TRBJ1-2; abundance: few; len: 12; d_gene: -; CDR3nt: TGTGCCAGCAGTTCCGGACGGTATGGCTACACCTTC; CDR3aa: CASSSGRYGYTF
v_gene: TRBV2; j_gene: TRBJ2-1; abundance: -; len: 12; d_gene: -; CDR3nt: TGTGCCAGCAGTGAACGTAGCGATGAGCAGTTCTTC; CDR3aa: CASSERSDEQFF
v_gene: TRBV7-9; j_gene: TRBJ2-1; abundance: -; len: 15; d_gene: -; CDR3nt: TGTGCCAGCAGCTTAGGATGGGGCGATCTTGTGGTGCAGTTCTTC; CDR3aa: CASSLGWGDLVVQFF
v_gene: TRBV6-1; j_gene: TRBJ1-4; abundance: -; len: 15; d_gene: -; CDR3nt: TGTGCCAGCAGTGAAGGAGTAGGGAGAGGTGAAAAACTGTTTTTT; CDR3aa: CASSEGVGRGEKLFF
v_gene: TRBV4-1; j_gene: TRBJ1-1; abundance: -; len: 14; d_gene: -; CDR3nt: TGCGCCAGCAGCCCAAAGGACAGGAACACTGAAGCTTTCTTT; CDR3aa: CASSPKDRNTEAFF
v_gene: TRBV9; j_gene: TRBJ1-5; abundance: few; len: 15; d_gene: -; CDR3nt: TGTGCCAGCAGCCCGGACGGAAATAGCAATCAGCCCCAGCATTTT; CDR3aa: CASSPDGNSNQPQHF
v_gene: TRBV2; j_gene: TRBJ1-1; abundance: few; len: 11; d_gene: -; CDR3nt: TGTGCCAGCAGGGAGGGCACTGAAGCTTTCTTT; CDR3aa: CASREGTEAFF
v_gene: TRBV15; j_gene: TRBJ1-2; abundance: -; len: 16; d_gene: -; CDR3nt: TGTGCCACCAGCAGGGGGAACAGGGCCCCCATCTATGGCTACACCTTC; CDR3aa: CATSRGNRAPIYGYTF
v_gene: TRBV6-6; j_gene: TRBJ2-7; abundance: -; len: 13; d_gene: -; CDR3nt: TGTGCCAGCAGACACCTTGCCGAATACGAGCAGTACTTC; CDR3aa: CASRHLAEYEQYF
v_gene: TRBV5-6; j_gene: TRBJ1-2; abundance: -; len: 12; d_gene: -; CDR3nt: TGTGCCAGCAGCCAGGGACGAGGGGGCTACACCTTC; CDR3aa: CASSQGRGGYTF
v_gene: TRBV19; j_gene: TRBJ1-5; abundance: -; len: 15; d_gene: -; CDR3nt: TGTGCCAGTAATTTTAGGGGGGCGTGGAATCAGCCCCAGCATTTT; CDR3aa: CASNFRGAWNQPQHF
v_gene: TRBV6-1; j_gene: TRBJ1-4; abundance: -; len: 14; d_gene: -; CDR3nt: TGTGCCAGCAGTGAAATGGCAGCAAATGAAAAACTGTTTTTT; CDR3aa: CASSEMAANEKLFF
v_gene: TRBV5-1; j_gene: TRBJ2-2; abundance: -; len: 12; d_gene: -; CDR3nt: TGCGCCAGCAGCTACATAAACGAGGAGCTGTTTTTT; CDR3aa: CASSYINEELFF
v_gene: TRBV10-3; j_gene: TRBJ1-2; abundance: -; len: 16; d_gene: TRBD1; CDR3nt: TGTGCCATCAGTGACCGTAGGACAGGGGGCTCCTATGGCTACACCTTC; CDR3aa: CAISDRRTGGSYGYTF